This TCR beta chain was captured in a study of Ad26.COV2.S vaccination and SARS-CoV-2 variants. Some clones are missing from TCRdb's copy, which holds only in-frame ones; the method was immunoSEQ multiplex PCR. The sample contains about 320,000 clones, approximately 80% of which appear only once. Treatment defined: around 19 received Ad26.COV2.S at low or high dose, single or two shots; about 5 received placebo; per-sample allocation not given. Repertoires come from day 63 after the first vaccine or placebo injection. This sample comprised peripheral blood, obtained in a trial of Ad26.COV2.S vaccine versus placebo. The receptor was derived from a person aged 18 to 59 who received the Ad26.COV2.S COVID-19 vaccine or a placebo.

CDR3 nucleotides: TGTGCCAGCAGCCCAGCCAAGCGGGCCCAAGAGACCCAGTACTTC. This codes for CASSPAKRAQETQYF. The gene calls are TRBV11-3 and TRBJ2-5, with a possible D match to TRBD2 (6 bases). CDR3 length: 15 residues. The ends were cut back, 5 bases at V and 1 base at J, with 14 bases in the middle. Germline V gene sequence: CDR1 SGHNT, CDR2 YENEEA.